One sample yielded the 10 T cell receptor beta chains listed below, sequenced in a study of shared clonotypes between healthy human individuals. Positive CCR7 selection of CD45RO-negative cells yielded the naive CD8 cells, and terminally differentiated effector memory CD45RA+ cells were excluded. TCRdb keeps only in-frame clones here, not all; method: immunoSEQ multiplex PCR. Found here are about 2.1 million clones, more than 85% of them singletons; the top ten hold around 1.7%. The sequenced material came from naive CD8+ T cells from PBMCs. The receptors were sampled from a man between 18 and 35 years old in good health. Some clones in this sample may be carry-over from other donors' samples.

The chain combines TRBV2 with TRBJ2-6; no clear D gene. Trimming took off 8 bases at V and 1 base at J, with 9 bases between the two ends. Germline CDR1 reads SNHLY; CDR2 reads FYNNEI. The CDR3 is 14 amino acids. DNA for the CDR3: TGTGCCAGCGAATACTCTTCTGGGGCCAACGTCCTGACTTTC. Translating it yields CASEYSSGANVLTF.

This sequence joins TRBV4-1 and TRBJ2-3, with TRBD2 matching over 7 bases. This CDR3 is built from 16 residues. In germline, CDR1 is MGHRA, CDR2 YSYEKL. With 5 bases clipped from V and 3 bases from J, the junction kept 11 bases outside the gene matches. This chain's CDR3 is CASSTRDSGLTDTQYF. DNA of the CDR3: TGCGCCAGCAGCACCCGTGATAGCGGGCTTACAGATACGCAGTATTTT.

CDR3 bases: TGTGCCAGCAGCTCCTCGGGGGCACCGGGCGAGCAGTACTTC. Protein sequence: CASSSSGAPGEQYF. The genes are TRBV7-3 and TRBJ2-7, with D tentatively TRBD1 or TRBD2 (6 bases each). CDR3 length: 14 residues. V shed 4 bases and J shed 6 bases, with 16 bases lying between them. The germline V gene has CDR1 SGHTA and CDR2 FQGTGA. Full variable domain (missing parts from reference TRBV7-3 and TRBJ2-7): GAGVSQTPSNKVTEKGKYVELRCDPISGHTALYWYRQSLGQGPEFLIYFQGTGAADDSGLPNDRFFAVRPEGSVSTLKIQRTERGDSAVYLCASSSSGAPGEQYFGPGTRLTVT.

The sample holds a few counts of this clone. The chain employs TRBV27 and TRBJ2-2, with D hard to call. CDR1 and CDR2 (germline): MNHEY, SMNVEV (reference sequence). The CDR3 spans 13 residues. V was pared by 5 bases and J by 6 bases, with 10 bases between. In DNA form, the CDR3 reads TGTGCCAGCAGTAACGGGTACCCCGGGGAGCTGTTTTTT. Its translation: CASSNGYPGELFF.

The rearrangement joins TRBV9 to TRBJ2-6; D is ambiguous. The V end was cut by 2 bases, the J end by 0 bases, with 18 bases between. This CDR3 has 19 residues. Germline CDR1 SGDLS, CDR2 YYNGEE. Written as DNA, the CDR3 is TGTGCCAGCAGCGTCTCGCGAAGTAATAAGGGCTCTGGGGCCAACGTCCTGACTTTC. It specifies CASSVSRSNKGSGANVLTF.

This chain connects TRBV7-3 to TRBJ1-1, with a weak D call TRBD1 (5 bases). The germline V and J ends were trimmed by 6 bases and 1 base, with 9 bases remaining between them. The germline CDR1 and CDR2 sequences are SGHTA and FQGTGA. This CDR3 comprises 13 residues. The CDR3 reads CASRVGENTEAFF. As DNA, the CDR3 is TGTGCCAGCAGAGTAGGGGAGAACACTGAAGCTTTCTTT. Combining the CDR3 with reference TRBV7-3 and TRBJ1-1 gives the whole variable domain GAGVSQTPSNKVTEKGKYVELRCDPISGHTALYWYRQSLGQGPEFLIYFQGTGAADDSGLPNDRFFAVRPEGSVSTLKIQRTERGDSAVYLCASRVGENTEAFFGQGTRLTVV.

CDR3 loop: CAISGSVPDRVGTEAFF. In DNA form, the CDR3 reads TGTGCCATCAGTGGCAGCGTACCGGACAGGGTGGGTACTGAAGCTTTCTTT. The V gene is TRBV10-3, the J gene TRBJ1-1, with TRBD1 identical over 8 bases. Per the germline V gene, CDR1 is ENHRY and CDR2 is SYGVKD. The CDR3 sequence is 17 residues long. V lost 4 bases and J lost 5; bases outside the gene matches: 15.

The chain carries TRBV5-1 and TRBJ2-7, with D perhaps given as TRBD1 or TRBD2 (5 bases each). The CDR3 covers 12 residues. The ends were cut back, 3 bases at V and 6 bases at J, with 10 bases in the middle. In germline, CDR1 is SGHRS, CDR2 YFSETQ. This CDR3 reads CASSWGTVEQYF. The CDR3 DNA reads TGCGCCAGCAGCTGGGGGACGGTCGAGCAGTACTTC.

CDR3 sequence: CASSLGRGSGLYGYTF. The DNA of the CDR3 is TGTGCCAGCAGTTTAGGTAGGGGCAGCGGATTATATGGCTACACCTTC. The chain is built from TRBV27 and TRBJ1-2, with D tentatively TRBD1 (5 bases). Germline-derived CDR1 and CDR2 are MNHEY and SMNVEV (reference sequence). The CDR3 is 16 amino acids. Trimming took 2 bases from V and 5 from J, leaving 18 bases between them.

This clone has more than one count but fewer than ten. At the DNA level, this CDR3 is encoded by other sequences in the same sample as well. The V gene is TRBV13, the J gene TRBJ1-1; D not certain. The CDR3 sequence is 12 residues long. V lost 1 base and J 5 bases, leaving 5 bases between the germline ends. CDR1 and CDR2 (germline): PRHDT, FYEKMQ (reference sequence). The CDR3 coding sequence is TGTGCCAGCAGCTTAGTGGGGACTGAAGCTTTCTTT. This sequence encodes CASSLVGTEAFF.